The 18 T cell receptor beta chains listed next were all sequenced from one sample in a study of siplizumab effects on memory and regulatory T cells. Sequencing used immunoSEQ multiplex PCR; TCRdb keeps in-frame clones, though not all of them. Of some 100,000 clones in the sample, about 95% were seen once. The specimen sequenced was non-Treg CD4+ T cells sorted from blood. The receptors here all came from a human donor in good health.

The J gene is TRBJ2-3, the V gene TRBV21-1; the table gives TRBD1 as D, unverified against the DNA. TRBV21-1 represents a pseudogene. The CDR3 contains 16 residues. The CDR3 sequence: CASSTPGQGWTDTQYF. The CDR3 bases are TGTGCCAGCAGCACCCCGGGACAGGGGTGGACAGATACGCAGTATTTT.

This chain connects TRBV6-1 to TRBJ2-5; D uncertain. The V gene lost 1 base and the J gene lost 5 bases, with 8 bases spanning the gap. The germline gives CDR1 MNHNS, CDR2 SASEGT. The CDR3 contains 13 residues. CDR3 protein: CASSEVGRETQYF. The CDR3 nucleotides are TGTGCCAGCAGTGAAGTAGGGCGGGAGACCCAGTACTTC.

The chain couples TRBV6-5 to TRBJ1-2, with TRBD1 matching 7 bases. This CDR3 region has 14 residues. V lost 6 bases to trimming and J lost 7 bases; unmatched junction nucleotides: 11. Germline CDR1 MNHEY, CDR2 SVGAGI. The CDR3 DNA is TGTGCCAGCAGGTCCGGCACAGGGGTGGGTGGCTACACCTTC. It translates to CASRSGTGVGGYTF.

This clone was found once. The V call is TRBV5-1, the J call TRBJ2-5; D possibly corresponds to TRBD1 (6 bases). Germline V gene data show CDR1 as SGHRS and CDR2 as YFSETQ. The CDR3 runs 14 residues. The ends were cut back, 0 bases at V and 3 bases at J, with 9 bases in the middle. The CDR3 sequence: CASSLGGTKETQYF. The CDR3 bases are TGCGCCAGCAGCTTGGGAGGGACAAAAGAGACCCAGTACTTC. The whole variable domain, remainder taken from reference TRBV5-1 and TRBJ2-5, is KAGVTQTPRYLIKTRGQQVTLSCSPISGHRSVSWYQQTPGQGLQFLFEYFSETQRNKGNFPGRFSGRQFSNSRSEMNVSTLELGDSALYLCASSLGGTKETQYFGPGTRLLVL.

The chain couples TRBV5-5 to TRBJ1-4; TRBD1 might be the D (5 bases). Trimming stripped 0 bases from V and 0 bases from J, with 15 bases between. Germline lookup yields CDR1 SGHKS and CDR2 YYEKEE (reference sequence). There are 18 residues in the CDR3. CDR3 coding DNA: TGTGCCAGCAGCTTGGTTGGGGGGAGGGTCGCAACTAATGAAAAACTGTTTTTT. It encodes CASSLVGGRVATNEKLFF.

This sequence joins TRBV7-9 and TRBJ2-3; 9 nucleotides align to TRBD2. Germline assignment: CDR1 SEHNR and CDR2 FQNEAQ (reference sequence). This CDR3 has 15 amino acids. V lost 6 bases to trimming and J lost 2 bases; unmatched junction nucleotides: 6. The CDR3 DNA reads as TGTGCCAGCAGTCCCGGGACTAGCTACACAGATACGCAGTATTTT. The encoded protein is CASSPGTSYTDTQYF.

This chain links TRBV27 with TRBJ2-5, with 8 positions matching TRBD1. The CDR3 extends over 15 amino acids. Germline CDR1 reads MNHEY; CDR2 reads SMNVEV (reference sequence). V gave up 5 bases and J gave up 5 bases; unmatched junction bases: 10. As DNA, the CDR3 is TGTGCCAGCAGTCCGTGGGACAGGTCCGGGGAGACCCAGTACTTC. Amino acids: CASSPWDRSGETQYF.

V usage is TRBV13 and J usage is TRBJ2-1; tentatively, D is TRBD1 (6 bases). The V gene's germline CDR1 is PRHDT and CDR2 FYEKMQ (reference sequence). Trimming cost V 0 bases and J 5 bases, with 14 bases left between them. The CDR3 sequence is 16 residues long. The CDR3 DNA follows: TGTGCCAGCAGCTTAGGCACTAGGGGGAGCCACAATGAGCAGTTCTTC. Translated: CASSLGTRGSHNEQFF.

The chain combines TRBV7-3 with TRBJ2-7; 7 bases align to TRBD2. CDR3 length: 12 residues. J was trimmed by 5 bases and V by 5 bases; bases with no gene match: 3. Germline V gene sequence: CDR1 SGHTA, CDR2 FQGTGA. The CDR3 nucleotides are TGTGCCAGCAGCAACGGGAGGAACGAGCAGTACTTC. Translating it yields CASSNGRNEQYF.

The chain has TRBV6-6 and TRBJ2-7, with TRBD1 identical over 11 bases. The CDR3 contains 14 residues. Germline CDR1 reads MNHNY; CDR2 reads SVGAGI (reference sequence). Trimming at V came to 4 bases and at J to 6 bases, leaving 5 bases not matched to a gene. CDR3 loop: CASSFRDRGIEQYF. In DNA, the CDR3 is TGTGCCAGCAGTTTCAGGGACAGGGGGATCGAGCAGTACTTC.

The chain uses TRBV2 and TRBJ1-5, with TRBD1 as a possible D gene (5 bases). Germline V gene lookup returns CDR1 SNHLY and CDR2 FYNNEI. V was cut by 6 bases and J by 3 bases, with 18 bases left in between. The CDR3 is 16 residues long. The CDR3: CASRGDGGNYNQPQHF. Here the CDR3 DNA reads TGTGCCAGCAGAGGGGATGGGGGGAACTACAATCAGCCCCAGCATTTT.

The genes are TRBV19 and TRBJ2-1; 11 nucleotides line up with TRBD2. The CDR3 contains 18 residues. Germline loops: CDR1 LNHDA, CDR2 SQIVND (reference sequence). Trimming at V came to 3 bases and at J to 1 base, leaving 8 bases not matched to a gene. CDR3 amino acids: CASSMSSGRRLSYNEQFF. CDR3 nucleotide sequence: TGTGCCAGTAGTATGTCTAGCGGGAGGCGGTTGTCCTACAATGAGCAGTTCTTC.

Concerning this clone: The junction does not match germline at one end; this may be a read error. The V call is TRBV18, the J call TRBJ1-1; TRBD1 aligns across 10 bases. Germline V CDR1 and CDR2: KGHSH, LQKENI. The CDR3 is made up of 12 amino acids. CDR3 region: CASSPQTGGYNF. In nucleotides, the CDR3 is TGTGCCAGCTCACCACAGACAGGGGGCTACAATTTT. The full variable domain, its missing parts supplied by reference TRBV18 and TRBJ1-1, is NAGVMQNPRHLVRRRGQEARLRCSPMKGHSHVYWYRQLPEEGLKFMVYLQKENIIDESGMPKERFSAEFPKEGPSILRIQQVVRGDSAAYFCASSPQTGGYNFGQGTRLTVV.

The chain uses TRBV11-2 and TRBJ1-5, with D uncertain. The germline CDR1 and CDR2 sequences are SGHAT and FQNNGV. The CDR3 is 12 residues long. The ends were cut back, 1 base at V and 6 bases at J, with 4 bases in the middle. The CDR3 loop is CASSLVGQPQHF. DNA for the CDR3: TGTGCCAGCAGCTTAGTAGGTCAGCCCCAGCATTTT.

V gene TRBV19 combines with J gene TRBJ1-5; 10 positions agree with TRBD1. After removal of 5 bases from V and 9 bases from J, the junction contained 10 bases not matched to a gene. The germline V gene encodes CDR1 LNHDA and CDR2 SQIVND (reference sequence). There are 15 residues in the CDR3. The CDR3 region is CASSPRTGGEVPQHF. The CDR3 region has the DNA TGTGCCAGTAGTCCCCGGACAGGGGGGGAGGTGCCCCAGCATTTT.

V and J are TRBV5-4 and TRBJ2-3; the match to TRBD2 covers 10 bases. Trimming took 0 bases from V and 2 from J; bases not matched to a gene: 6. This CDR3 comprises 17 residues. CDR1 and CDR2 (germline): SGHNT, YYREEE (reference sequence). The CDR3 region is CASSLASSGGLTDTQYF. CDR3 nucleotides: TGTGCCAGCAGCTTGGCGTCTAGCGGGGGCCTCACAGATACGCAGTATTTT.

The rearrangement uses TRBV5-1 and TRBJ2-5; 10 bases align to TRBD2. From germline, CDR1 is SGHRS and CDR2 YFSETQ. Trimming removed 0 bases from V and 4 bases from J; junction bases left unmatched: 6. There are 16 residues in the CDR3. Here the CDR3 DNA reads TGCGCCAGCAGCTTGGGAAGCGGGAGGGCAGGAGAGACCCAGTACTTC. It codes for CASSLGSGRAGETQYF.

J is TRBJ1-1 and V is TRBV7-2; no clear D gene. The CDR3 is 13 residues long. V gave up 3 bases and J gave up 4 bases, with 9 bases separating them. The germline V gene has CDR1 SGHTA and CDR2 FQGNSA. CDR3 DNA sequence: TGTGCCAGCAGCTTGTCAGGACTCACTGAAGCTTTCTTT. Amino acids: CASSLSGLTEAFF.